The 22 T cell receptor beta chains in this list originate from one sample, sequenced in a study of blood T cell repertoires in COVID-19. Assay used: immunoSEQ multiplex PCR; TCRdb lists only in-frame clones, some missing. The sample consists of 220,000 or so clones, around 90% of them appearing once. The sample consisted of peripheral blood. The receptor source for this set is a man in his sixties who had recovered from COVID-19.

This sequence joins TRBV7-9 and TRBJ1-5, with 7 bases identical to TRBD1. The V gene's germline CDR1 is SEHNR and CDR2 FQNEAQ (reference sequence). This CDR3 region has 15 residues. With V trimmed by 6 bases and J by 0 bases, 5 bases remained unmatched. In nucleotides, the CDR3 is TGTGCCAGCAGTGTAGGGGGCCCTAGCAATCAGCCCCAGCATTTT. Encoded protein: CASSVGGPSNQPQHF. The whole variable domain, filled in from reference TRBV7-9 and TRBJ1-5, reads DTGVSQNPRHKITKRGQNVTFRCDPISEHNRLYWYRQTLGQGPEFLTYFQNEAQLEKSRLLSDRFSAERPKGSFSTLEIQRTEQGDSAMYLCASSVGGPSNQPQHFGDGTRLSIL.

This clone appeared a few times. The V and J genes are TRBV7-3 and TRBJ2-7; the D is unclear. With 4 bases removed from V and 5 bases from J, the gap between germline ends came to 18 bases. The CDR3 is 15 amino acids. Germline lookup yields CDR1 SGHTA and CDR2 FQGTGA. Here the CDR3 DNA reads TGTGCCAGCAGCTCTACCGGTTCCCCGGTCGACGAGCAGTACTTC. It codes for CASSSTGSPVDEQYF.

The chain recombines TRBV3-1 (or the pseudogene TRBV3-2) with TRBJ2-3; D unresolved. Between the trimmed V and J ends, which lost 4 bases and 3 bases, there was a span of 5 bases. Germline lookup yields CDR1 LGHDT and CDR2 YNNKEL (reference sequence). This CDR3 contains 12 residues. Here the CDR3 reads CASSRRTDTQYF. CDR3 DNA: TGTGCCAGCAGCCGCAGGACAGATACGCAGTATTTT.

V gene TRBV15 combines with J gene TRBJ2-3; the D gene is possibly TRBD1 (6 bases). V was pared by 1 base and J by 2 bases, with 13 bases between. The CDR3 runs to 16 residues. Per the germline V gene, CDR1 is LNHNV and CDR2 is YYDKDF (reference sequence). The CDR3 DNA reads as TGTGCCACCAGCAGAGCGGGACACCTTAACACAGATACGCAGTATTTT. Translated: CATSRAGHLNTDTQYF.

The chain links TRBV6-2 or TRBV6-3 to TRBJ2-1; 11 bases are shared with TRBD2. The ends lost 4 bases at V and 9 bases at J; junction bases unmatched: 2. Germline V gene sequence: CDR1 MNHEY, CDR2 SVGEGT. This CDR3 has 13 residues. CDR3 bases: TGTGCCAGCAGTTTAGCGGGAGGGATTGAGCAGTTCTTC. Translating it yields CASSLAGGIEQFF.

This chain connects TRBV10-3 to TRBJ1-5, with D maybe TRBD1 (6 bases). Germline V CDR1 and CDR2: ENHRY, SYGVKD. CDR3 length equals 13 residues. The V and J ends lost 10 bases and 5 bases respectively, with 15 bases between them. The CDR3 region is CATRTASDQPQHF. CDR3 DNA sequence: TGTGCCACAAGGACAGCCTCCGATCAGCCCCAGCATTTT.

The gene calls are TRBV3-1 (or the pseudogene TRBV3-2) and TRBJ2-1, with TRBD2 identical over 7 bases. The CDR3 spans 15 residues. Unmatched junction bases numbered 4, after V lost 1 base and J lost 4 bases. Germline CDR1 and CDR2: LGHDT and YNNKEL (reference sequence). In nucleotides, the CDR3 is TGTGCCAGCAGCCAAGGCGGGGGAGAGTACAATGAGCAGTTCTTC. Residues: CASSQGGGEYNEQFF.

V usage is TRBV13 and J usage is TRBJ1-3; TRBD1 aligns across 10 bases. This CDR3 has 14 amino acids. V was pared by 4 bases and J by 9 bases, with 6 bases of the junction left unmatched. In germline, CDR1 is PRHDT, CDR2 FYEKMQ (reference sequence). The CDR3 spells CASSSPGQGTTIYF. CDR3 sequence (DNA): TGTGCCAGCAGCTCCCCGGGACAGGGGACCACCATATATTTT.

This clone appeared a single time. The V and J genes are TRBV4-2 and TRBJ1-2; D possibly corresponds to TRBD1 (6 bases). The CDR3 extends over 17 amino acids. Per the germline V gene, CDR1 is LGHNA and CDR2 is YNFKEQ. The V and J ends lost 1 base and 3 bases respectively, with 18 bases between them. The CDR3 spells CASSQVPDSTRDYGYTF. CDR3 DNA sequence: TGTGCCAGCAGCCAAGTGCCGGACAGCACTAGGGACTATGGCTACACCTTC.

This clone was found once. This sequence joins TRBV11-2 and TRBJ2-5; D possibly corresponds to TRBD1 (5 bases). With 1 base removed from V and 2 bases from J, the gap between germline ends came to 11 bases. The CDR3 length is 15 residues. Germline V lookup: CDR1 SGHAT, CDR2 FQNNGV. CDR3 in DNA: TGTGCCAGCAGCTTAGGGGGCACCACGCAAGAGACCCAGTACTTC. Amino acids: CASSLGGTTQETQYF.

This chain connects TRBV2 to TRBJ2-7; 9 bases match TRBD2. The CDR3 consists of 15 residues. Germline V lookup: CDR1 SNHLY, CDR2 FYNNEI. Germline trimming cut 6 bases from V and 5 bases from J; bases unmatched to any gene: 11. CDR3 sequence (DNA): TGTGCCAGCAGCGGCGGAGGCGGGGGGGCCGACGAGCAGTACTTC. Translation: CASSGGGGGADEQYF. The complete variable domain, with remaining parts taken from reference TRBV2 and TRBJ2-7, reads EPEVTQTPSHQVTQMGQEVILRCVPISNHLYFYWYRQILGQKVEFLVSFYNNEISEKSEIFDDQFSVERPDGSNFTLKIRSTKLEDSAMYFCASSGGGGGADEQYFGPGTRLTVT.

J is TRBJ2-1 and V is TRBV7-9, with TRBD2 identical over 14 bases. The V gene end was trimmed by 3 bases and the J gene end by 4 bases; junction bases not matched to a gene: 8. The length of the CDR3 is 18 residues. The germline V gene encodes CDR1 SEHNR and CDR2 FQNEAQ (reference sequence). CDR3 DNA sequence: TGTGCCAGCAGCTTTCAGACTAGCGGGGGGGCAAGGTACAATGAGCAGTTCTTC. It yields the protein CASSFQTSGGARYNEQFF.

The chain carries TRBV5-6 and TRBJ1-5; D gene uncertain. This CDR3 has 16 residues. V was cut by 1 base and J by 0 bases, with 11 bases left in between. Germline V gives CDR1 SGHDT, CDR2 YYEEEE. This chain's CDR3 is CASSLRRIDSNQPQHF. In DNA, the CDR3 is TGTGCCAGCAGCTTGCGGAGGATCGATAGCAATCAGCCCCAGCATTTT.

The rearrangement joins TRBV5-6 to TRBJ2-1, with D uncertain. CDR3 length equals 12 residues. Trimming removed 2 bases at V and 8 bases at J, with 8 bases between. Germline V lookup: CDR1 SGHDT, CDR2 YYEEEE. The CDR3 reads CASSLFGYEQFF. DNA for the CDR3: TGTGCCAGCAGCTTATTCGGGTATGAGCAGTTCTTC.

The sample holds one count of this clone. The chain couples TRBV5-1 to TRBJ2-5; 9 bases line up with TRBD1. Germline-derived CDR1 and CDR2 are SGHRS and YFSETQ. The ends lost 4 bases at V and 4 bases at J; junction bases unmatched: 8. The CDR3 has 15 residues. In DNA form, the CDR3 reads TGCGCCAGCAGCCAGCCCGGACAGGGGACAGAGACCCAGTACTTC. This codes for CASSQPGQGTETQYF.

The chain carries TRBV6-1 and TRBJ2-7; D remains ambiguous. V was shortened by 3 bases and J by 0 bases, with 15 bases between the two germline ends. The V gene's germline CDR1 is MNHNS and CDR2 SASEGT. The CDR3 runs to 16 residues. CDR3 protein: CASSDTKSRISYEQYF. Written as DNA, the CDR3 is TGTGCCAGCAGTGACACCAAAAGCCGAATCTCCTACGAGCAGTACTTC.

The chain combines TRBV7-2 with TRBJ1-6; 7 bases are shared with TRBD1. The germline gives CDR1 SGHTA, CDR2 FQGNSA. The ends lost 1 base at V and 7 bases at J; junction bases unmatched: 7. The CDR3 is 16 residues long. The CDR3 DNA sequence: TGTGCCAGCAGCTTAGGGCCCAGGGGGATAAATTCACCCCTCCACTTT. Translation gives CASSLGPRGINSPLHF.

CDR3 residues: CASSEGDRSGTQYF. CDR3 bases: TGTGCCAGCAGTGAAGGGGACAGGTCCGGGACCCAGTACTTC. This chain connects TRBV2 to TRBJ2-5; 8 bases fit TRBD1. CDR1 and CDR2 from the germline V gene are SNHLY and FYNNEI. With 1 base clipped from V and 7 bases from J, the junction kept 5 bases outside the gene matches. This CDR3 has 14 residues.

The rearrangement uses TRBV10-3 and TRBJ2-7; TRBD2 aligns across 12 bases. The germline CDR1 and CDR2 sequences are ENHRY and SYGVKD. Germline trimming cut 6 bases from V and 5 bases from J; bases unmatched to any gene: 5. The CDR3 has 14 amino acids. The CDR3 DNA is TGTGCCATCAGCTCTAGCGGGAGGGGAGACGAGCAGTACTTC. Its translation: CAISSSGRGDEQYF.

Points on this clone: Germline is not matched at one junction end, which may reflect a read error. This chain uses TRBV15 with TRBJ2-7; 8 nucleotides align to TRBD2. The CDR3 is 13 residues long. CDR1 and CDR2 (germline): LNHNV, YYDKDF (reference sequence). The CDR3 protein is CATLGGGSSEQYF. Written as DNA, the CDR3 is TGTGCCACCCTCGGGGGGGGATCCTCCGAGCAGTACTTC.

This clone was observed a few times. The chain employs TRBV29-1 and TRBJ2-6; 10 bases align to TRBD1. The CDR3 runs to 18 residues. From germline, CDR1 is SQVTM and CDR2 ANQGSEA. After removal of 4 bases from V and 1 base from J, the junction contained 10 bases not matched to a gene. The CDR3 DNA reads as TGCAGCGTTGTGTGGCGGGACAGGGGCTTTTCTGGGGCCAACGTCCTGACTTTC. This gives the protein CSVVWRDRGFSGANVLTF.

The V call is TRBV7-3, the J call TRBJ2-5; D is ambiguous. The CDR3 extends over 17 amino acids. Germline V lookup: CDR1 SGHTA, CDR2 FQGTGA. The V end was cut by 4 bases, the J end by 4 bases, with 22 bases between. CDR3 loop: CASSSRPPGSQRETQYF. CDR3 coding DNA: TGTGCCAGCAGCTCCCGACCGCCGGGTAGTCAGAGAGAGACCCAGTACTTC.